This TCR beta chain stems from a study of blood T cell repertoires in COVID-19. Sequenced by immunoSEQ multiplex PCR; TCRdb stores in-frame clones only, minus some. The table includes fewer than 400,000 clones, under 90% detected once. The CDR3 runs 15 residues. Trimming took 0 bases from V and 4 from J, leaving 10 bases between them. Germline assignment: CDR1 SGHAT and CDR2 FQNNGV. The specimen sequenced was PBMCs or T cells enriched from blood (not recorded which). The chain uses TRBV11-2 and TRBJ1-5; maybe TRBD1 (5 bases). This clonotype was obtained from a man aged 55 to 69 who had recovered from COVID-19. The CDR3 DNA reads TGTGCCAGCAGCTTAGATGGGGCACCAAATCAGCCCCAGCATTTT. Encoded protein: CASSLDGAPNQPQHF.